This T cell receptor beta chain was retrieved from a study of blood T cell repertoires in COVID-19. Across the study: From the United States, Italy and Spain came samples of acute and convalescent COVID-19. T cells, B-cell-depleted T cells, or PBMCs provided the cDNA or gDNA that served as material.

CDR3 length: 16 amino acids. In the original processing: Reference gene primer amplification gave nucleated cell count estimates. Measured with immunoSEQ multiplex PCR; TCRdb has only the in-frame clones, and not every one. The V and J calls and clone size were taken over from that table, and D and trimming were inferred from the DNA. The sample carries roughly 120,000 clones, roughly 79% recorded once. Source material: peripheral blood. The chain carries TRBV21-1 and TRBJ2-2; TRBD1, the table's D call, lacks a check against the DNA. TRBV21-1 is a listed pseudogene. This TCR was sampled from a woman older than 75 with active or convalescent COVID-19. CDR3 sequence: CAIGGWGQPNTGELFF. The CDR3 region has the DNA TGTGCCATCGGCGGGTGGGGACAGCCGAACACCGGGGAGCTGTTTTTT.